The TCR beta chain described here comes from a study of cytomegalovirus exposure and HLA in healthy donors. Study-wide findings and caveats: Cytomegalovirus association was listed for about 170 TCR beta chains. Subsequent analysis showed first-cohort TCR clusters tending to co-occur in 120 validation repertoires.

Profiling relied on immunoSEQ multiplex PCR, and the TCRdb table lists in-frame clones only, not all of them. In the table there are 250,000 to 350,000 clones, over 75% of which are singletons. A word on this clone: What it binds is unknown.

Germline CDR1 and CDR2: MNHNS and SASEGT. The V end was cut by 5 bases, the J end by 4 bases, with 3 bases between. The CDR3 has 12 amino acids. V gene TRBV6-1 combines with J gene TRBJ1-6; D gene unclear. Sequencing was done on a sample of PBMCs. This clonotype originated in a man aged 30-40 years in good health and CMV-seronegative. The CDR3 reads CASSTYNSPLHF. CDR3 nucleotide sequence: TGTGCCAGCAGTACATATAATTCACCCCTCCACTTT.